This passage covers 21 T cell receptor beta chains from one sample sequenced in a study of cytomegalovirus exposure and HLA in healthy donors. In the PCR, 60 Vbeta and 13 Jbeta primers were used. Repertoires were generated with immunoSEQ multiplex PCR, while TCRdb's copy carries only in-frame clones and drops some. The sample is made up of under 200,000 clones, and the top ten hold roughly 6.7% of it. Material: PBMCs. Receptor source: a man aged 30 to 45 in good health and CMV-seronegative.

The V and J genes are TRBV25-1 and TRBJ2-5; D is perhaps TRBD2 (7 bases). V gave up 8 bases and J gave up 5 bases, with 18 bases separating them. Germline V lookup: CDR1 MGHDK, CDR2 SYGVNS. CDR3 length: 14 amino acids. The CDR3, as DNA: TGTGCCAGCTCCCTAGGGGGGGGCACGGAGACCCAGTACTTC. It specifies CASSLGGGTETQYF.

V is TRBV10-1 and J is TRBJ2-5, with 7 nucleotides matching TRBD1. CDR1 and CDR2 from the germline V gene are WNHNN and SYGVQD (reference sequence). The CDR3 runs 15 residues. After removal of 4 bases from V and 1 base from J, the junction contained 6 bases not matched to a gene. CDR3 residues: CASSAQTGLQETQYF. In DNA form, the CDR3 reads TGCGCCAGCAGTGCACAGACAGGGCTCCAAGAGACCCAGTACTTC.

This chain joins TRBV19 and TRBJ2-3, with TRBD2 as a possible D gene (6 bases). The CDR3 is 13 amino acids. V lost 4 bases to trimming and J lost 8 bases, with 13 bases between them. Germline CDR1 is LNHDA and CDR2 is SQIVND (reference sequence). CDR3 amino acids: CASSNGSPATQYF. The CDR3 bases are TGTGCCAGTAGTAACGGGAGTCCAGCTACGCAGTATTTT.

The J gene is TRBJ2-7, the V gene TRBV29-1; 7 bases map to TRBD2. CDR1 and CDR2 (germline): SQVTM, ANQGSEA. The CDR3 covers 14 residues. Unmatched junction bases numbered 4, after V lost 2 bases and J lost 0 bases. The CDR3 bases are TGCAGCGTTGAATCTGGCGGGGGCTCCTACGAGCAGTACTTC. This sequence encodes CSVESGGGSYEQYF.

The gene calls are TRBV25-1 and TRBJ1-1; D is undetermined. The CDR3 spans 13 residues. Looked up from germline, CDR1 is MGHDK and CDR2 is SYGVNS. Deletions cut 4 bases from V and 1 base from J, with 7 bases between. The CDR3 DNA is TGTGCCAGCAGTGTATCAGGGAACACTGAAGCTTTCTTT. It codes for CASSVSGNTEAFF.

This chain links TRBV7-9 with TRBJ1-1, with D tentatively TRBD1 (5 bases). This CDR3 comprises 16 residues. Deletions cut 1 base from V and 3 bases from J, with 15 bases between. Germline CDR1 is SEHNR and CDR2 is FQNEAQ (reference sequence). CDR3 coding DNA: TGTGCCAGCAGCTTAGTGCGGGGGGGACGGTACACTGAAGCTTTCTTT. This encodes CASSLVRGGRYTEAFF. The entire variable domain, with the rest obtained from reference TRBV7-9 and TRBJ1-1, is as follows: DTGVSQNPRHKITKRGQNVTFRCDPISEHNRLYWYRQTLGQGPEFLTYFQNEAQLEKSRLLSDRFSAERPKGSFSTLEIQRTEQGDSAMYLCASSLVRGGRYTEAFFGQGTRLTVV.

The V and J genes are TRBV7-7 and TRBJ2-7, with a weak D call TRBD2 (6 bases). The CDR3 covers 12 residues. Between the trimmed V and J ends, which lost 6 bases and 3 bases, there was a span of 9 bases. Germline V gene data show CDR1 as SSHAT and CDR2 as FNYEAQ (reference sequence). This chain's CDR3 is CASRRDRYEQYF. The CDR3 region has the DNA TGTGCCAGCAGGCGGGATCGCTACGAGCAGTACTTC.

This chain links TRBV5-1 with TRBJ1-2, with TRBD1 identical over 8 bases. CDR3 length equals 17 residues. CDR1 is SGHRS and CDR2 is YFSETQ in the germline V gene. The V gene end was trimmed by 4 bases and the J gene end by 3 bases; junction bases not matched to a gene: 14. CDR3 bases: TGCGCCAGCAGCCCCGGACAGGGCCGGGGGATTGACTATGGCTACACCTTC. Its protein product is CASSPGQGRGIDYGYTF.

V usage is TRBV10-1 and J usage is TRBJ1-4, with D possibly matching TRBD1 (5 bases). CDR3 length equals 17 residues. V was shortened by 2 bases and J by 7 bases, with 20 bases between the two germline ends. Germline CDR1 and CDR2: WNHNN and SYGVQD (reference sequence). CDR3 in DNA: TGCGCCAGCAGTGAGACGTCCGGAGGGGTTTTTGGTGAAAAACTGTTTTTT. The encoded protein is CASSETSGGVFGEKLFF.

This chain uses TRBV18 with TRBJ2-1; tentatively, D is TRBD1 (6 bases). Between the trimmed V and J ends, which lost 1 base and 9 bases, there was a span of 22 bases. CDR1 and CDR2 (germline): KGHSH, LQKENI. The CDR3 has 17 amino acids. The CDR3 here is CASSPQGTGFRSGEQFF. The CDR3 bases are TGTGCCAGCTCACCACAAGGAACAGGGTTCCGAAGTGGTGAGCAGTTCTTC.

To note about this clone: Other DNA sequences in the sample encode the same CDR3. V gene TRBV19 combines with J gene TRBJ1-5, with TRBD1 identical over 7 bases. The trim removed 4 bases at V and 4 bases at J, leaving 1 base unmatched. Germline V gene sequence: CDR1 LNHDA, CDR2 SQIVND (reference sequence). The CDR3 sequence is 13 residues long. This CDR3 is CASSTQGNQPQHF. The CDR3, as DNA: TGTGCCAGTAGTACACAGGGGAATCAGCCCCAGCATTTT.

The chain is built from TRBV7-2 and TRBJ2-5; tentative D call: TRBD2 (7 bases). The ends were cut back, 5 bases at V and 5 bases at J, with 15 bases in the middle. Per germline, CDR1 SGHTA and CDR2 FQGNSA. This CDR3 is 14 amino acids long. Here the CDR3 DNA reads TGTGCCAGCAGCCAGGATCGGGGGGCGGAGACCCAGTACTTC. Translated, it gives CASSQDRGAETQYF.

The chain employs TRBV18 and TRBJ2-7; possibly TRBD1 for D (6 bases). The CDR3 runs to 13 residues. The germline V gene has CDR1 KGHSH and CDR2 LQKENI. Trimming left V 3 bases short and J 4 bases short, with 10 bases between. The CDR3 loop reads CASSPITGYEQYF. The CDR3 coding sequence is TGTGCCAGCTCACCGATCACAGGGTACGAGCAGTACTTC.

The gene calls are TRBV5-1 and TRBJ1-2; D is ambiguous. Germline CDR1 reads SGHRS; CDR2 reads YFSETQ. Trimming cost V 0 bases and J 4 bases, with 10 bases left between them. The CDR3 covers 14 residues. CDR3 region: CASSLAFSAYGYTF. The CDR3 coding sequence is TGCGCCAGCAGCTTGGCCTTCAGCGCCTATGGCTACACCTTC. The full variable domain, rest sourced from reference TRBV5-1 and TRBJ1-2, is KAGVTQTPRYLIKTRGQQVTLSCSPISGHRSVSWYQQTPGQGLQFLFEYFSETQRNKGNFPGRFSGRQFSNSRSEMNVSTLELGDSALYLCASSLAFSAYGYTFGSGTRLTVV.

The J gene is TRBJ2-5, the V gene TRBV30; D is ambiguous. The CDR3 totals 11 residues. Germline values: CDR1 GTSNPN, CDR2 SVGIG (reference sequence). V was cut by 5 bases and J by 5 bases, with 9 bases left in between. CDR3: CAWGIGETQYF. The CDR3 DNA sequence: TGTGCCTGGGGCATCGGGGAGACCCAGTACTTC. The full variable domain, rest sourced from reference TRBV30 and TRBJ2-5, is SQTIHQWPATLVQPVGSPLSLECTVEGTSNPNLYWYRQAAGRGLQLLFYSVGIGQISSEVPQNLSASRPQDRQFILSSKKLLLSDSGFYLCAWGIGETQYFGPGTRLLVL.

The chain recombines TRBV19 with TRBJ1-5, with 9 bases matching TRBD1. This CDR3 contains 14 residues. V lost 4 bases, J lost 7 bases, and 5 bases stayed unmatched. Per germline, CDR1 LNHDA and CDR2 SQIVND (reference sequence). The DNA for the CDR3 is TGTGCCAGTAGTACGGGACAGGGCGGACAGCCCCAGCATTTT. Translation: CASSTGQGGQPQHF.

The chain recombines TRBV6-1 with TRBJ1-1; 9 nucleotides align to TRBD1. Germline CDR1 MNHNS, CDR2 SASEGT. The V and J ends lost 1 base and 3 bases, in that order; junction bases with no gene match: 3. The CDR3 extends over 15 amino acids. CDR3 sequence: CASSEGTGVDTEAFF. The DNA of the CDR3 is TGTGCCAGCAGTGAAGGGACAGGGGTCGACACTGAAGCTTTCTTT.

This chain uses TRBV10-3 with TRBJ2-5; 11 bases align to TRBD2. The CDR3 has 15 amino acids. Germline trimming cut 9 bases from V and 3 bases from J; bases unmatched to any gene: 9. Germline-derived CDR1 and CDR2 are ENHRY and SYGVKD. CDR3 in DNA: TGTGCCATTTCCCAACCGACTAGCGGGGAAGAGACCCAGTACTTC. Its translation is CAISQPTSGEETQYF.

This chain joins TRBV2 and TRBJ2-3; 11 bases fit TRBD2. V lost 5 bases to trimming and J lost 4 bases; unmatched junction nucleotides: 8. Germline CDR1 SNHLY, CDR2 FYNNEI. The CDR3 sequence is 16 residues long. The CDR3 DNA follows: TGTGCCAGCAGTTCCTCTATAGCGGGAGGGGCAGATACGCAGTATTTT. Its translation: CASSSSIAGGADTQYF.

The V gene is TRBV30, the J gene TRBJ2-1; the D is unclear. The CDR3 sequence is 14 residues long. The V end lost 4 bases, the J end lost 12 bases, and 22 bases lay between the germline ends. Germline-derived CDR1 and CDR2 are GTSNPN and SVGIG (reference sequence). CDR3 amino acids: CAWKRQEDLGGQFF. For the CDR3, the DNA is TGTGCCTGGAAACGCCAAGAGGATTTAGGCGGGCAGTTCTTC.

J is TRBJ2-7 and V is TRBV5-4, with 8 bases that match TRBD1. CDR1 is SGHNT and CDR2 is YYREEE in the germline V gene (reference sequence). This CDR3 region has 14 residues. Trimming at V came to 4 bases and at J to 2 bases, leaving 5 bases not matched to a gene. CDR3 loop: CASSPEGQAYEQYF. DNA of the CDR3: TGTGCCAGCAGCCCCGAGGGACAGGCCTACGAGCAGTACTTC.